This TCR beta chain came from a study of response to subunit inactivated influenza vaccine. Study conclusions and caveats: The authors proposed limited new T cell recruitment per seasonal influenza vaccination.

Concerning this clonotype: Its target is not known.

Trimming left V 3 bases short and J 3 bases short, with 18 bases between. This CDR3 is built from 16 residues. From the RT-PCR reads, TCRdb called clonotypes with MiXCR, one entry per CDR3 protein. The sample has about 700,000 distinct CDR3 sequences, about 14% seen once. The receptor was isolated from a man aged 50 to 59 who received an inactivated influenza vaccine. Sequencing used PBMCs from blood, obtained less than 15 days before vaccination. The chain is built from TRBV12-3 or TRBV12-4 and TRBJ2-7; a weak D match, TRBD2 (7 bases). As DNA, the CDR3 is TGTGCCAGCAGTTTCGTGGGGGCGGGGGCCTTCTACGAGCAGTACTTC. Encoded protein: CASSFVGAGAFYEQYF.